Shown below are 32 T cell receptor beta chains from a single sample sequenced in a study of technical replicates of blood from a few donors. Clones were sequenced by immunoSEQ multiplex PCR, and TCRdb holds only the in-frame ones, with some missing. The sample holds roughly 90,000 clones, 90% to 97% seen once. Input material: T cells isolated from PBMCs. These TCRs come from a human donor in good health.

The rearrangement uses TRBV5-1 and TRBJ2-5; TRBD2 might be the D (5 bases). CDR3 length: 15 amino acids. Germline V lookup: CDR1 SGHRS, CDR2 YFSETQ. The V gene lost 2 bases and the J gene lost 1 base, with 12 bases spanning the gap. Here the CDR3 reads CASSFGSAVQETQYF. As DNA, the CDR3 is TGCGCCAGCAGCTTCGGTAGCGCGGTCCAAGAGACCCAGTACTTC.

The chain joins TRBV28 to TRBJ1-5; D call uncertain. Germline assignment: CDR1 MDHEN and CDR2 SYDVKM. The CDR3 contains 12 residues. With 7 bases removed from V and 7 bases from J, the gap between germline ends came to 11 bases. CDR3 loop: CASTLLSQPQHF. CDR3 coding DNA: TGTGCCAGCACCCTACTAAGCCAGCCCCAGCATTTT.

The V and J genes are TRBV7-6 and TRBJ2-5, with D perhaps TRBD1 (5 bases). Germline V CDR1 and CDR2: SGHVS, FNYEAQ. The V end was cut by 1 base, the J end by 4 bases, with 10 bases between. This CDR3 has 14 amino acids. The DNA of the CDR3 is TGTGCCAGCAGCTTAGGAGACAGTGGAGAGACCCAGTACTTC. This encodes CASSLGDSGETQYF.

V is TRBV18 and J is TRBJ1-1; 9 positions agree with TRBD1. V dropped 4 bases and J dropped 8; count of bases not matched to a gene: 8. CDR1 and CDR2 (germline): KGHSH, LQKENI. CDR3 length: 14 amino acids. The CDR3 is CASSLNDRGVEAFF. The CDR3 coding sequence is TGTGCCAGCTCACTGAATGACAGGGGGGTGGAAGCTTTCTTT.

The J gene is TRBJ1-2, the V gene TRBV30; TRBD1 is a possible D gene (5 bases). V was trimmed by 3 bases and J by 8 bases, leaving 16 bases between them. This CDR3 has 13 amino acids. Germline V gene data show CDR1 as GTSNPN and CDR2 as SVGIG (reference sequence). As DNA, the CDR3 is TGTGCCTGGAGGTCCCCGGGGCGGGACGGCTACACCTTC. Translation gives CAWRSPGRDGYTF.

This sequence joins TRBV18 and TRBJ1-1; no reliable D call. Germline assignment: CDR1 KGHSH and CDR2 LQKENI. The CDR3 loop spans 12 amino acids. With 0 bases removed from V and 10 bases from J, the gap between germline ends came to 9 bases. The CDR3 coding sequence is TGTGCCAGCTCACCACCGAGTCTTCCAGCTTTCTTT. It encodes CASSPPSLPAFF.

The chain recombines TRBV19 with TRBJ2-7; 10 bases are a match to TRBD1. With V trimmed by 6 bases and J by 5 bases, 4 bases remained unmatched. Per the germline V gene, CDR1 is LNHDA and CDR2 is SQIVND (reference sequence). This CDR3 has 13 amino acids. This CDR3 is CASSLTGGHEQYF. CDR3 coding DNA: TGTGCCAGTAGCCTGACAGGGGGCCACGAGCAGTACTTC.

This clone was recorded only once. The chain is built from TRBV14 and TRBJ2-2; weak D call: TRBD2 (6 bases). This CDR3 has 17 amino acids. Germline CDR1 is SGHDN and CDR2 is FVKESK. Trimming removed 3 bases at V and 0 bases at J, with 14 bases between. CDR3 protein: CASSHTSEGTNTGELFF. The CDR3 coding sequence is TGTGCCAGCAGCCATACCTCGGAGGGGACGAACACCGGGGAGCTGTTTTTT.

The V call is TRBV16, the J call TRBJ2-7; D possibly corresponds to TRBD1 (5 bases). This CDR3 spans 14 amino acids. V gave up 2 bases and J gave up 6 bases, with 14 bases separating them. Germline V gene data show CDR1 as KGHSY and CDR2 as FQNENV. The CDR3 bases are TGTGCCAGCAGCCAACCATCTATGGGGCTCGAGCAGTACTTC. Amino acid sequence: CASSQPSMGLEQYF. Full variable domain (rest looked up from reference TRBV16 and TRBJ2-7): GEEVAQTPKHLVRGEGQKAKLYCAPIKGHSYVFWYQQVLKNEFKFLISFQNENVFDETGMPKERFSAKCLPNSPCSLEIQATKLEDSAVYFCASSQPSMGLEQYFGPGTRLTVT.

V is TRBV2 and J is TRBJ2-3, with 8 bases lining up with TRBD2. Germline assignment: CDR1 SNHLY and CDR2 FYNNEI. This CDR3 has 14 residues. V lost 6 bases and J lost 4; bases outside the gene matches: 6. This CDR3 is CASSAGTRSDTQYF. The CDR3 DNA reads TGTGCCAGCAGCGCCGGGACTAGATCAGATACGCAGTATTTT.

This CDR3 reads CASSVGGLGLAGGTGELFF. CDR3 nucleotide sequence: TGTGCCAGCAGCGTAGGAGGGTTGGGGCTAGCCGGGGGTACCGGGGAGCTGTTTTTT. The chain has TRBV9 and TRBJ2-2; maybe TRBD2 (6 bases). Germline CDR1 and CDR2: SGDLS and YYNGEE. CDR3 length equals 19 residues. Trimming removed 0 bases from V and 5 bases from J, with 23 bases in between.

The J gene is TRBJ1-5, the V gene TRBV9, with 7 bases matching TRBD1. V trimming: 2 bases; J trimming: 5 bases; junction bases outside the gene matches: 7. Germline CDR1 is SGDLS and CDR2 is YYNGEE. This CDR3 has 15 residues. CDR3 amino acids: CASSVTGNVDQPQHF. CDR3 in DNA: TGTGCCAGCAGCGTGACAGGGAACGTCGATCAGCCCCAGCATTTT.

The chain links TRBV5-8 to TRBJ1-1; the D gene is possibly TRBD1 (5 bases). V gave up 3 bases and J gave up 3 bases, with 15 bases separating them. This CDR3 region has 15 residues. Germline V gives CDR1 SGHTS, CDR2 YDEGEE. The CDR3 coding sequence is TGTGCCAGCAGCTGGGACCGGGGGGGATACACTGAAGCTTTCTTT. Its translation: CASSWDRGGYTEAFF.

CDR3 sequence (DNA): TGTGCCTGGAGTGGCGGTGGCGCTGGGGCCAACGTCCTGACTTTC. Amino acids: CAWSGGGAGANVLTF. The rearrangement links TRBV30 to TRBJ2-6; D is uncertain. The CDR3 consists of 15 residues. Trimming shortened V by 1 base and J by 2 bases, and 9 bases separated the two germline ends. Germline CDR1 and CDR2: GTSNPN and SVGIG (reference sequence).

This clone was seen a single time. This sequence joins TRBV28 and TRBJ2-7; 8 bases fit TRBD1. The CDR3 is 15 residues long. Germline-derived CDR1 and CDR2 are MDHEN and SYDVKM. With V trimmed by 4 bases and J by 7 bases, 12 bases remained unmatched. CDR3 in amino acids: CASSSSRGRTGEQYF. The CDR3 region has the DNA TGTGCCAGCAGTTCGTCCAGGGGGCGCACGGGTGAGCAGTACTTC.

J is TRBJ2-2 and V is TRBV9; TRBD1 aligns across 9 bases. The CDR3 runs 16 residues. The V gene end was trimmed by 3 bases and the J gene end by 1 base; junction bases not matched to a gene: 4. The germline CDR1 and CDR2 sequences are SGDLS and YYNGEE. The CDR3 region is CASSAMGQGNTGELFF. CDR3 coding DNA: TGTGCCAGCAGCGCGATGGGACAGGGGAACACCGGGGAGCTGTTTTTT. Combining the CDR3 with reference TRBV9 and TRBJ2-2 gives the whole variable domain DSGVTQTPKHLITATGQRVTLRCSPRSGDLSVYWYQQSLDQGLQFLIQYYNGEERAKGNILERFSAQQFPDLHSELNLSSLELGDSALYFCASSAMGQGNTGELFFGEGSRLTVL.

This clone was detected once. V usage is TRBV27 and J usage is TRBJ2-7; 9 bases are shared with TRBD2. This CDR3 region has 18 residues. The germline gives CDR1 MNHEY, CDR2 SMNVEV (reference sequence). J gave up 2 bases and V 3 bases, and 14 bases lay outside the gene matches. DNA for the CDR3: TGTGCCAGCAGTTTGGCGGGAGGGCGGTACCTTGTCACCTACGAGCAGTACTTC. It yields the protein CASSLAGGRYLVTYEQYF.

J is TRBJ2-7 and V is TRBV18, with 7 bases that match TRBD2. Losses at the gene ends were 2 bases for V and 3 bases for J; bases not matched to a gene: 7. Germline loops: CDR1 KGHSH, CDR2 LQKENI. The CDR3 spans 15 residues. The CDR3 DNA reads TGTGCCAGCTCACCATCTCGGCTAGCGGACTACGAGCAGTACTTC. Protein product: CASSPSRLADYEQYF.

The chain joins TRBV28 to TRBJ1-1, with unresolved D. The CDR3 spans 16 residues. The V end was cut by 2 bases, the J end by 6 bases, with 19 bases between. CDR1 MDHEN and CDR2 SYDVKM come from the germline V gene. DNA of the CDR3: TGTGCCAGCAGTTTAGTATTCCTCGACACCCAGGCTGAAGCTTTCTTT. Translated: CASSLVFLDTQAEAFF.

The CDR3 loop is CASSEEGNQPQHF. CDR3 bases: TGTGCCAGCAGTGAAGAGGGGAATCAGCCCCAGCATTTT. The J gene is TRBJ1-5, the V gene TRBV6-1; D might be TRBD1 (5 bases). Trimming left V 1 base short and J 4 bases short, with 5 bases between. This CDR3 spans 13 amino acids. Germline loops: CDR1 MNHNS, CDR2 SASEGT.

V usage is TRBV7-3 and J usage is TRBJ2-5; D is possibly TRBD2 (6 bases). This CDR3 comprises 13 residues. With 0 bases removed from V and 8 bases from J, the gap between germline ends came to 10 bases. The germline gives CDR1 SGHTA, CDR2 FQGTGA. This chain's CDR3 is CASSLTYGGTQYF. The DNA for the CDR3 is TGTGCCAGCAGCTTAACGTACGGGGGAACCCAGTACTTC.

The chain joins TRBV4-3 to TRBJ1-5; D is unresolved. Germline V gives CDR1 LGHNA, CDR2 YSLEER. V lost 0 bases and J lost 7, with 19 bases in between. CDR3 size: 17 residues. The CDR3 sequence is CASSQDEGSRFTQPQHF. The CDR3 DNA is TGCGCCAGCAGCCAAGATGAGGGATCTAGGTTTACACAGCCCCAGCATTTT.

The chain has TRBV12-5 and TRBJ1-4, with TRBD1 as a possible D gene (5 bases). V was trimmed by 0 bases and J by 2 bases, leaving 7 bases between them. Germline V gene sequence: CDR1 LGHNT, CDR2 FRNRAP. The CDR3 is made up of 15 amino acids. The CDR3 bases are TGTGCTAGTGGTTTGGTACGGGGGACTAATGAAAAACTGTTTTTT. As protein: CASGLVRGTNEKLFF. Based on the CDR3 plus reference TRBV12-5 and TRBJ1-4, the full variable domain is DARVTQTPRHKVTEMGQEVTMRCQPILGHNTVFWYRQTMMQGLELLAYFRNRAPLDDSGMPKDRFSAEMPDATLATLKIQPSEPRDSAVYFCASGLVRGTNEKLFFGSGTQLSVL.

This clone turned up a few times. The chain couples TRBV7-3 to TRBJ2-7; 8 bases agree with TRBD1. This CDR3 has 15 amino acids. The V gene's germline CDR1 is SGHTA and CDR2 FQGTGA. The V segment lost 5 bases and the J segment 4 bases; nucleotides outside the gene matches: 10. This chain's CDR3 is CASSPGQGWGYEQYF. The CDR3 DNA reads as TGTGCCAGCAGCCCCGGACAGGGTTGGGGGTACGAGCAGTACTTC.

This rearrangement joins TRBV6-1 to TRBJ2-7; D might be TRBD1 (6 bases). V shed 10 bases and J shed 4 bases, with 11 bases lying between them. CDR1 and CDR2 from the germline V gene are MNHNS and SASEGT. The CDR3 is made up of 11 amino acids. The CDR3 protein is CATTGAYEQYF. CDR3 bases: TGTGCCACGACAGGAGCTTACGAGCAGTACTTC.

V and J are TRBV10-3 and TRBJ1-5; D might be TRBD1 (5 bases). The CDR3 totals 13 residues. V was trimmed by 4 bases and J by 7 bases, leaving 11 bases between them. Germline V gene data show CDR1 as ENHRY and CDR2 as SYGVKD. In nucleotides, the CDR3 is TGTGCCATCAGTGTACAGGTAGAACAGCCCCAGCATTTT. Translation: CAISVQVEQPQHF.

This chain connects TRBV27 to TRBJ2-5; 9 positions match TRBD2. Germline CDR1 reads MNHEY; CDR2 reads SMNVEV (reference sequence). V lost 5 bases and J lost 4; bases outside the gene matches: 8. The CDR3 length is 15 residues. In nucleotides, the CDR3 is TGTGCCAGCAGTCTATGGACTAGCGAGGGAGAGACCCAGTACTTC. Translating it yields CASSLWTSEGETQYF.

The rearrangement uses TRBV7-2 and TRBJ1-3; D remains unclear. Germline V gene sequence: CDR1 SGHTA, CDR2 FQGNSA. CDR3 length: 12 amino acids. V lost 2 bases to trimming and J lost 7 bases, with 6 bases between them. For the CDR3, the DNA is TGTGCCAGCAGCTTACCCGGGAACACCATATATTTT. It is translated as CASSLPGNTIYF.

The rearrangement links TRBV4-3 to TRBJ2-3, with D uncertain. Germline V gene sequence: CDR1 LGHNA, CDR2 YSLEER. CDR3 length equals 15 residues. Trimming pared 1 base from V and 0 bases from J, leaving 8 bases between. The CDR3 DNA reads as TGCGCCAGCAGCCAAGGTGTCGGGAGCACAGATACGCAGTATTTT. This translates into CASSQGVGSTDTQYF.

The V and J genes are TRBV27 and TRBJ2-3; D perhaps matches TRBD1 (6 bases). The CDR3 has 14 amino acids. CDR1 and CDR2 from the germline V gene are MNHEY and SMNVEV (reference sequence). The V gene lost 3 bases and the J gene lost 5 bases, with 12 bases spanning the gap. DNA for the CDR3: TGTGCCAGCAGTTTCGCAGGGGTTGAAGATACGCAGTATTTT. This gives the protein CASSFAGVEDTQYF.

The chain employs TRBV7-2 and TRBJ2-1; 8 nucleotides agree with TRBD2. J lost 8 bases, V lost 2 bases, and 5 bases had no gene match. This CDR3 has 14 amino acids. CDR1 is SGHTA, CDR2 FQGNSA, per germline. CDR3 region: CASSLTGGPHEQFF. Here the CDR3 DNA reads TGTGCCAGCAGCTTAACGGGAGGGCCACATGAGCAGTTCTTC.

The CDR3 region is CASTKPTPGQGDEQFF. The DNA for the CDR3 is TGTGCCAGCACCAAACCTACTCCGGGACAGGGGGATGAGCAGTTCTTC. The rearrangement uses TRBV7-4 and TRBJ2-1, with 11 bases aligning to TRBD1. Germline CDR1 SGHVT, CDR2 SQSDAQ. This CDR3 comprises 16 residues. The V segment lost 7 bases and the J segment 8 bases; nucleotides outside the gene matches: 13.